A selection of T cell receptor beta chains follows, all from one sample in a study of T cell responses to AZD1222 COVID-19 vaccine. Data came from immunoSEQ multiplex PCR; TCRdb stores just in-frame clones and leaves some out. The table includes over 100,000 clones, roughly 88% detected once. Sequencing used peripheral blood, obtained on day 0 of AZD1222 vaccination. Receptors were obtained from an adult in good health. The CDR3 runs from the conserved cysteine through the conserved F or W. The order of the fields is V gene, J gene, D gene, CDR3 protein. A D gene is named only where the DNA matches it firmly.

TRBV11-2	TRBJ2-5	TRBD1	CASSLDQAGGWETQYF
TRBV18	TRBJ2-1	TRBD2	CASSRSGGHNEQFF
TRBV2	TRBJ2-5	TRBD1	CASAGGKETQYF
TRBV28	TRBJ2-1	TRBD1	CASSPLQGFAYNEQFF
TRBV29-1	TRBJ1-6	.	CSVRRDTNSPLHF
TRBV4-1	TRBJ2-3	.	CASSQRPRAQQSSTDTQYF
TRBV4-1	TRBJ2-3	.	CASSQDQVRTDTQYF
TRBV6-5	TRBJ1-6	.	CASSFGGLDSPLHF
TRBV7-2	TRBJ1-2	TRBD1	CASSSFDSTGDYGYTF
TRBV28	TRBJ1-5	TRBD1	CASRTGGQPQHF
TRBV3-1/TRBV3-2	TRBJ1-6	TRBD1	CASSLTGEYSPLHF
TRBV3-1/TRBV3-2	TRBJ1-1	.	CASSHLNTLRGTGTEAFF
TRBV11-2	TRBJ1-3	TRBD1	CASSFGDRDSGNTIYF
TRBV7-6	TRBJ2-3	TRBD2	CASSPLASSGGRWGTDTQYF
TRBV24-1	TRBJ1-2	TRBD1	CATSGIQGAGGYTF
TRBV30	TRBJ1-3	TRBD1	CAWSRQGWGNTIYF
TRBV28	TRBJ2-7	TRBD1	CAITRTGGFNEQYF
TRBV19	TRBJ1-2	.	CASSPRGPPSGYTF
TRBV4-3	TRBJ2-3	.	CASSQDMVSGQDTQYF
TRBV2	TRBJ2-5	.	CASSGQETQYF
TRBV7-2	TRBJ1-3	TRBD1	CASSLLGGQFVGNTIYF
TRBV11-2	TRBJ1-1	.	CASSLGGNTEAFF
TRBV5-1	TRBJ1-4	TRBD1	CASSTFGQGGATNEKLFF
TRBV28	TRBJ1-4	.	CASSSQLGENEKLFF
TRBV18	TRBJ2-2	.	CASSLGLDPANTGELFF
TRBV7-8	TRBJ1-4	.	CASSLVSRVPNEKLFF
TRBV11-3	TRBJ2-1	.	CASSLDGAGRSYNEQFF
TRBV19	TRBJ1-4	TRBD1	CASSIGTGIGEKLFF
TRBV7-2	TRBJ2-7	.	CASSPRSSYEQYF
TRBV5-1	TRBJ2-1	TRBD1	CASSSGPGTGWYNEQFF
TRBV5-5	TRBJ2-3	TRBD2	CASSLWVGGDTQYF
TRBV7-2	TRBJ2-3	TRBD1	CASSLGQGAWTDTQYF
TRBV7-3	TRBJ2-5	TRBD2	CASSSQAGAGETQYF
TRBV7-9	TRBJ2-4	.	CASSFRGAKNIQYF
TRBV3-1/TRBV3-2	TRBJ2-6	.	CASSLRLSGYSGANVLTF
TRBV5-1	TRBJ2-7	.	CASSLEGYSYEQYF